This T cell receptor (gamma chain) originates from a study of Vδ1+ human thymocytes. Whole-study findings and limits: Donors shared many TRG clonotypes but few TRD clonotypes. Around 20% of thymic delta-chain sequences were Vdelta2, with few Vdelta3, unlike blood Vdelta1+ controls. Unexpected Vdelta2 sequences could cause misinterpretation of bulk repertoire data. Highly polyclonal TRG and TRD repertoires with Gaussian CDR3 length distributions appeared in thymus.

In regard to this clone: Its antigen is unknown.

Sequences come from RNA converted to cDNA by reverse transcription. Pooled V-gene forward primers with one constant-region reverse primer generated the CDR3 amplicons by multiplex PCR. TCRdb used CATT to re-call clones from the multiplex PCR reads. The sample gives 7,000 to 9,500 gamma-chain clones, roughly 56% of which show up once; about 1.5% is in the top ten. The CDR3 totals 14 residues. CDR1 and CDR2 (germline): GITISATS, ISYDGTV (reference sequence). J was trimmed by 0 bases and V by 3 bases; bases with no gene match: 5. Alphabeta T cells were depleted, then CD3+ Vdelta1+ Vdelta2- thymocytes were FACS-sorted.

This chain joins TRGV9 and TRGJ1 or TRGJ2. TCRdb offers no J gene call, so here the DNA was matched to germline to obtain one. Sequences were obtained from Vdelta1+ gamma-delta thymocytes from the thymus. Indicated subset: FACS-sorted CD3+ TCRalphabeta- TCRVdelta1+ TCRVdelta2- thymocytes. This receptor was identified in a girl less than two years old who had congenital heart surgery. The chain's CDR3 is CALWESSNYYKKLF. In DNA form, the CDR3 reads TGTGCCTTGTGGGAGTCCTCGAATTATTATAAGAAACTCTTT.